This T cell receptor beta chain stems from a study of regulatory T cells in long-lasting Graves disease. Between the trimmed V and J ends, which lost 1 base and 0 bases, there was a span of 12 bases. This CDR3 has 16 amino acids. Germline V gene data show CDR1 as MGHRA and CDR2 as YSYEKL. Regarding time point: newly diagnosed GD, antithyroid drugs for less than 3 months. Extracted PBMC RNA gave rise to the TCR library. This clonotype was seen more than once but under ten times. Arm-PCR of CDR3 regions and iRepertoire HTBI primers were the basis on which TCR beta libraries were built. TCRdb called the multiplex PCR reads again in MiXCR, with one record for every CDR3 protein. The profile shows about 460,000 distinct CDR3 sequences, roughly 15% of them singletons. Another study also made use of these data, one on T cells in Graves' hyperthyroidism and ophthalmopathy.

The specimen comprised peripheral blood mononuclear cells (PBMCs), sampled at new diagnosis, from a patient treated with antithyroid drugs. This TCR was recovered from a woman in her fifties or sixties with Graves disease. The chain links TRBV4-1 to TRBJ1-1; D gene ambiguous. In DNA, the CDR3 is TGCGCCAGCAGCCAAGCCGCCTGGAGGATGAACACTGAAGCTTTCTTT. It codes for CASSQAAWRMNTEAFF.